The rows below give T cell receptor beta chains drawn from one sample of a study of T cell repertoires in cytomegalovirus infection. Each CDR3 protein is one row after TCRdb ran MiXCR on the reads. Of roughly 500,000 distinct CDR3 sequences listed, 11% are singletons. Material: PBMCs. The receptors stem from a human donor in good health (CMV status not recorded). Some clones in this sample may be carry-over from other donors' samples. The CDR3 runs from the conserved cysteine through the conserved F or W. Fields, in order: J gene, clone size, V gene, D gene, CDR3 DNA, CDR3 protein. D genes are given only for firm matches. For some rows the clone size is stated as once, few or many, or as a class when expanded; others skip it.

TRBJ2-2	many	TRBV20-1	TRBD2	TGCAGTGCTAGAGGACTAGCAGCAACGAACACCGGGGAGCTGTTTTTT	CSARGLAATNTGELFF
TRBJ1-2	few	TRBV28	NA	TGTGCCAGCAGTTCCAGGTGGGACCCTAACTATGGCTACACCTTC	CASSSRWDPNYGYTF
TRBJ2-4	NA	TRBV2	NA	TGTGCCAGCAAACTTGAGGATAACATTCAGTACTTC	CASKLEDNIQYF
TRBJ2-1	many	TRBV6-1	NA	TGTGCCAGCAACCATAACGGGTTCGCGTTCTTC	CASNHNGFAFF
TRBJ1-2	many	TRBV11-2	TRBD1	TGTGCCAGCAGCGTAGAGACAGGGGACTATGGCTACACCTTC	CASSVETGDYGYTF
TRBJ2-3	NA	TRBV6-6	NA	TGTGCCAGCAGTTACTCGAGCCAACGAGGAGATACGCAGTATTTT	CASSYSSQRGDTQYF
TRBJ1-1	NA	TRBV12-3/TRBV12-4	NA	TGTGCCAGCAGTTTTTCCTTCCGTGACACTGAAGCTTTCTTT	CASSFSFRDTEAFF
TRBJ1-2	many	TRBV7-9	NA	TGTGCCAGCAGCCCGCGTCCCAGAGATGGCTACACCTTC	CASSPRPRDGYTF
TRBJ2-1	many	TRBV28	NA	TGTGCCAGCAGTTTGGGTACAGGGCCCTACAATGAGCAGTTCTTC	CASSLGTGPYNEQFF
TRBJ2-3	many	TRBV28	TRBD2	TGTGCCAGCAGTCCGACTAGCAGTAGATCAGATACGCAGTATTTT	CASSPTSSRSDTQYF
TRBJ2-4	many	TRBV2	NA	TGTGCCAGCAGCGGCGGCGCAGGGCCGCAGGGCATTCAGTACTTC	CASSGGAGPQGIQYF
TRBJ2-3	NA	TRBV9	NA	TGTGCCAGCAGCGTGGACCCGGGACTCAGCACAGATACGCAGTATTTT	CASSVDPGLSTDTQYF
TRBJ2-5	many	TRBV11-2	TRBD2	TGTGCCAGCAGCTTCTCGACTAGCGTAGGAGAGACCCAGTACTTC	CASSFSTSVGETQYF
TRBJ1-5	many	TRBV12-3/TRBV12-4	TRBD1	TGTGCCAGCAGTCCAGGGACAGGGAGGCAGCCCCAGCATTTT	CASSPGTGRQPQHF
TRBJ1-2	many	TRBV5-8	NA	TGTGCCAGCACCTCTCCCGTGAACTATGGCTACACCTTC	CASTSPVNYGYTF
TRBJ2-5	many	TRBV11-2	TRBD2	TGTGCCAGCAGCTTAGTGCCAGCGGGGGGGACAGAGACCCAGTACTTC	CASSLVPAGGTETQYF
TRBJ1-1	few	TRBV18	TRBD1	TGTGCCAGCTCCACACAGCGGACAGGGGGCGTTATGAACACTGAAGCTTTCTTT	CASSTQRTGGVMNTEAFF
TRBJ2-2	few	TRBV7-9	NA	TGTGCCAGCAGCTACCCAGGACGGATCGCCGGGGAGCTGTTTTTT	CASSYPGRIAGELFF
TRBJ1-5	many	TRBV11-2	TRBD1	TGTGCCAGCAGCTCATATATGGGACAGGGAGGCCAGCCCCAGCATTTT	CASSSYMGQGGQPQHF
TRBJ2-7	NA	TRBV6-2/TRBV6-3	TRBD1	TGTGCCAGCAGTTTCCGGGGACAGGCACCCTACGAGCAGTACTTC	CASSFRGQAPYEQYF
TRBJ2-1	many	TRBV6-2/TRBV6-3	NA	TGTGCCAGCAGTTATGGGGACGGGCAGTTCTTC	CASSYGDGQFF
TRBJ1-1	NA	TRBV5-4	NA	TGTGCCAGCAGCTTGGTGGCGGGGGACACTGAAGCTTTCTTT	CASSLVAGDTEAFF
TRBJ2-5	many	TRBV7-2	NA	TGTGCCAGCAGCTTAGGTGGGGGGCCAGAGACCCAGTACTTC	CASSLGGGPETQYF
TRBJ2-2	many	TRBV6-1	TRBD2	TGTGCCAGCGGACCGAGCGGGGTGTGGAGGGACACCGGGGAGCTGTTTTTT	CASGPSGVWRDTGELFF
TRBJ1-1	many	TRBV11-2	NA	TGTGCCAGCAGCTCTAGGCCACGCGGAAAGAGAGACCTAAACACTGAAGCTTTCTTT	CASSSRPRGKRDLNTEAFF
TRBJ2-2	many	TRBV5-1	NA	TGCGCCAGCAGCTTGTTCTCAACAGCGAACACCGGGGAGCTGTTTTTT	CASSLFSTANTGELFF
TRBJ1-1	few	TRBV4-1	TRBD1	TGCGCCAGCAGTCCTAACGGGGGACAGGGGGCCTCCGAAGCTTTCTTT	CASSPNGGQGASEAFF
TRBJ2-1	NA	TRBV9	TRBD2	TGTGCCAGCAGCGAACGGAGCGGGGTTTACAATGAGCAGTTCTTC	CASSERSGVYNEQFF
TRBJ2-5	NA	TRBV27	TRBD2	TGTGCCAGCAGAAAAGGGGCTAGCGGGAGCCAGACCCAGTACTTC	CASRKGASGSQTQYF
TRBJ2-2	many	TRBV29-1	TRBD1	TGCAGCGCCCTCACAGGGGGCTCGATCACCGGGGAGCTGTTTTTT	CSALTGGSITGELFF
TRBJ2-5	few	TRBV3-1	TRBD2	TGTGCCAGCAGCCGAGCGGGGGGGCAGTTCGAGACCCAGTACTTC	CASSRAGGQFETQYF
TRBJ2-5	many	TRBV20-1	TRBD2	TGCAGTGCTAGAGATGGACTAGCGATCCAAGAGACCCAGTACTTC	CSARDGLAIQETQYF
TRBJ2-7	many	TRBV28	TRBD2	TGTGCCAGCAGTCCAGGACTAGCGAGATCCTACGAGCAGTACTTC	CASSPGLARSYEQYF
TRBJ2-7	NA	TRBV10-3	NA	TGTGCCATCAGTGAGTCCTGGCAGGGCTCCTACGAGCAGTACTTC	CAISESWQGSYEQYF
TRBJ2-6	few	TRBV28	NA	TGTGCCAGCAGTTTGTCAGGGGCTGGGGCCAACGTCCTGACTTTC	CASSLSGAGANVLTF
TRBJ1-1	many	TRBV12-3/TRBV12-4	TRBD1	TGTGCCAGCAGTCTAGGGATCGACAGGGGCACTGAAGCTTTCTTT	CASSLGIDRGTEAFF
TRBJ1-1	few	TRBV7-9	NA	TGTGCCAGCAGCCCAGCGGCAGTAATGAACACTGAAGCTTTCTTT	CASSPAAVMNTEAFF
TRBJ2-7	many	TRBV11-2	TRBD2	TGTGCCAGCAGCTTATTTTCTATTCGCGGGGGGAGCTCCTACGAGCAGTACTTC	CASSLFSIRGGSSYEQYF
TRBJ2-2	many	TRBV19	NA	TGTGCCAGTAGTAATTCGGGACTCCGACCCACCCTGTTTTTT	CASSNSGLRPTLFF
TRBJ1-4	many	TRBV6-1	NA	TGTGCCAGCAGTCCGGGACTGCCAGTTAGCACTCGAGGGAAACTTTTTTTT	CASSPGLPVSTRGKLFF
TRBJ2-7	many	TRBV28	NA	TGTGCCAGCAGTCCCGCGGAGGCCGAGCAGTACTTC	CASSPAEAEQYF